A single sample is the source of the 3 T cell receptor beta chains below, sequenced in a study of shared clonotypes between healthy human individuals (dated by TCRdb to 2020 to 2021). Library generation was performed with the immunoSEQ multiplex PCR assay. The clones in this table, taken by TCRdb from immuneACCESS, are in-frame only. Not every clone is retained; where verified, under half of the shortfall comes from an unresolved V gene, and the cause of the rest is unknown. Present in this sample are 2 million to 2.5 million clones, 85% to 95% of which were seen just once. The ten largest clones add up to about 0.36% of the sample. Material for sequencing was naive CD4+ T cells from PBMCs. In light of the paper, this sample's cell subset or site label describes: CD45RA+ positively selected. These receptor sequences come from a man younger than 35 in good health. Some clones in this sample may be carry-over from other donors' samples.

This chain joins TRBV5-1 and TRBJ2-3; D is perhaps TRBD2 (5 bases). This CDR3 comprises 15 residues. V was pared by 3 bases and J by 1 base, with 12 bases between. From germline, CDR1 is SGHRS and CDR2 YFSETQ. The CDR3 DNA is TGCGCCAGCAGCTCACAGCGGCTGGGCACAGATACGCAGTATTTT. Its protein is CASSSQRLGTDTQYF.

The V call is TRBV9, the J call TRBJ2-3; D is perhaps TRBD1 or TRBD2 (5 bases each). Germline CDR1 SGDLS, CDR2 YYNGEE. V was clipped by 5 bases and J by 1 base, with 8 bases between them. This CDR3 is built from 13 residues. The CDR3 bases are TGTGCCAGCAGAAGGGGAGGCACAGATACGCAGTATTTT. Translated: CASRRGGTDTQYF.

The chain is built from TRBV7-9 and TRBJ2-7, with 9 positions matching TRBD2. Germline V gene sequence: CDR1 SEHNR, CDR2 FQNEAQ (reference sequence). The CDR3 extends over 14 amino acids. J was trimmed by 3 bases and V by 3 bases; bases with no gene match: 3. Here the CDR3 reads CASSLASGIYEQYF. CDR3 nucleotide sequence: TGTGCCAGCAGCTTGGCTAGCGGGATCTACGAGCAGTACTTC.